The clone carrying this T cell receptor beta chain was recorded only once. Antigen: not known. Deep level was the assay's run setting. Here immunoSEQ multiplex PCR was the method, and the copy in TCRdb shows in-frame clones only, minus some. Here the sample spans about 2,200,000 clones, more than 85% being singletons. This sample is part of a study of shared clonotypes between healthy human individuals. Study findings and constraints: Naive CD4 clonotypes were shared across a few donors at about 5%.

CD8 cells regarded as naive lacked CD45RO, were positively chosen for CCR7, and omitted terminally differentiated effector memory CD45RA+ cells. The CDR3 is made up of 17 amino acids. The V end was cut by 7 bases, the J end by 0 bases, with 18 bases between. Germline CDR1 MNHEY, CDR2 SMNVEV (reference sequence). The rearrangement uses TRBV27 and TRBJ2-2, with D possibly being TRBD2 (5 bases). The receptor comes from a man aged 18 to 30 in good health. Some clones in this sample may be carry-over from other donors' samples. Specimen: naive CD8+ T cells from PBMCs. The CDR3 region is CASTHKRSGTNTGELFF. CDR3 DNA: TGTGCCAGCACCCACAAGAGAAGCGGAACGAACACCGGGGAGCTGTTTTTT.